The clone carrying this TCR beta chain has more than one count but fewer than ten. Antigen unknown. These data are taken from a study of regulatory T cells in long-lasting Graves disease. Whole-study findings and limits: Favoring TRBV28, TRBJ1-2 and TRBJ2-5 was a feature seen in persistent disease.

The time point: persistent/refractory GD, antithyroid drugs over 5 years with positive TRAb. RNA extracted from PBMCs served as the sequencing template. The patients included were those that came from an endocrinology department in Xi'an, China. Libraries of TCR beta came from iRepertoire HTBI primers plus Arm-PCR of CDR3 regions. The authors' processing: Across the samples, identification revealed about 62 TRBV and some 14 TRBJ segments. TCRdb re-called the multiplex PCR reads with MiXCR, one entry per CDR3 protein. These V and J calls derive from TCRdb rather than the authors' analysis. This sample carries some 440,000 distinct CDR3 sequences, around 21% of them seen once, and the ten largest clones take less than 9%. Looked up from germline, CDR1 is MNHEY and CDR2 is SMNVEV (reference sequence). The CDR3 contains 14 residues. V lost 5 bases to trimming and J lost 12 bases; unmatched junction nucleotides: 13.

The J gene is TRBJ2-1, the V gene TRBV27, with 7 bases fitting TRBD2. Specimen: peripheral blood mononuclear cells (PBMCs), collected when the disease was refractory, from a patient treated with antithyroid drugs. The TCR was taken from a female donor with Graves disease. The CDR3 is CASSPTPPAGPQFF. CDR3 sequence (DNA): TGTGCCAGCAGTCCCACCCCTCCAGCGGGGCCGCAGTTCTTC.